The entry that follows covers one T cell receptor (beta chain) sequence. This clone was found a few times. The antigen it binds to is not known. The input lacks base qualities; no much larger clone sits a single base away. Donors were healthy HIV-negative adults with no recently reported acute infections or vaccinations. All donors were Caucasian adults living in Nashville, Tennessee, USA. The CD8 memory samples were a combination of magnetically selected CD45RO+ cells and CCR7-negative CD45RA+ effector memory (TemRA) cells. After blood collection by leukapheresis, PBMCs were isolated using Ficoll-Histopaque density gradient centrifugation and then cryopreserved in the vapor phase of liquid nitrogen. Analytical flow cytometry was used to check the purity and quantity of every magnetically sorted T cell population. Genomic DNA was isolated from each sorted fraction and quantified by UV absorbance on a Nanodrop 2000c.

This entry is derived from a study of shared clonotypes between healthy human individuals (dated by TCRdb to between 2020 and 2021). Regarding the research as a whole: Three men and two women, aged 18 to 49 years, made up the cohort. For each donor, CD4 naive and CD4 memory were each given three plates, CD8 naive was given two plates, and CD8 memory was given one plate. To estimate repertoire size and how much clonotypes are shared between individuals, the study performed deep sequencing of blood TCR repertoires from roughly five healthy adults. Libraries were prepared and TCR repertoires were sequenced by different laboratories using diverse techniques, in order to increase sequencing depth and limit assay-specific biases. Between about 0.85 and 9.5 billion PBMCs per donor were obtained by leukapheresis.

At the junction V is shortened by 2 bases and J by 5 bases, with 22 bases in between. Inclusive of the bounding cysteine and phenylalanine, the CDR3 is 17 residues long. Only the CDR3 DNA is retained, 51 bases long and in frame from the first base. For CDR1 and CDR2, the germline V gene (reference sequence) lists SGHKS and YYEKEE. Broader findings and caveats from the paper: Naive subsets generally had larger estimated clonotype richness than memory subsets. When four donors were compared, the shared fraction of clonotypes was roughly 5% for naive CD4, 3.5% to 4% for naive CD8, 2.3% for memory CD4, and under 0.5% for memory CD8. Higher generation probabilities were observed for clonotypes shared by all four sorted-subset donors than for non-shared clonotypes. Because the study included a small number of donors, the genetic and exposure-history diversity represented was limited. Only blood was sampled, and tissue TCR repertoires likely differ from those in blood. Rarefaction of sorted-subset datasets indicated incomplete sequencing despite the large sequencing depth. Pairwise subsampling led to the expectation that sequencing depth would affect the degree of clonotype sharing among donors.

Using the deep immunoSEQ assay, TCR CDR3 regions were amplified from genomic DNA by multiplex PCR. For each cell subset, the extracted genomic DNA was distributed evenly across all wells of several immunoSEQ 96-well plates, and each plate served as one replicate. Each replicate PCR for sorted subsets received roughly 0.2 ug genomic DNA, equal to about 30,000 T cell genomes. Purified libraries were measured with a Qubit 3.0 fluorometer, size-checked on a Bioanalyzer 2100, and measured again with the KAPA Library Quantification kit. Every immunoSEQ 96-well plate was sequenced on a dedicated single-read 150-cycle Illumina NextSeq 550 flow cell. In the paper's pipeline: The immunoSEQ output contained only junctional sequences without quality scores, so filtering could not match that applied to full-length reads. To assign V/J genes and CDR3, sequences were annotated using PyIR, a Python wrapper for IgBLAST v1.9, with IMGT germline references. Reads were removed for weak V/J assignments (E-value above 1e-6), missing CDR3, stop codons, out-of-frame junctions, or ambiguous translated residues. V3J clonotypes were defined as sequences sharing an identical inferred V gene, J gene, and CDR3 amino acid sequence. The percentage overlap between two repertoires was calculated by dividing the number of shared unique clonotypes by the size of the smaller repertoire. RTK rarefaction, the Chao1 estimator, and Recon v2.1 estimates of unobserved clonotypes were used to assess repertoire richness. Generation probabilities were computed with OLGA for all TCRbeta clonotypes obtained by the gDNA method from a few donors. TCRdb's version of the immuneACCESS table is confined to in-frame rearrangements and falls short of the full clone set. An unresolved V gene accounts for under half of the shortfall where checked; the remainder is of unknown origin. That table is the source of V, J and clone size, and D and trimming were worked out from the DNA. The sample contains some 87,000 clones, 60% to 70% of them found a single time. The biggest ten clones account for roughly 52% of the sample.

In this chain, TRBV5-5 is recombined with TRBJ1-2, with a tentative D gene TRBD1 over 6 matching bases. Specimen: memory CD8+ T cells sorted from blood. The sample's cell subset or site label is to be understood as: CD45RO+ cells pooled with CCR7-negative TemRA cells. The origin of this receptor is a man under 40 in good health. The sequenced DNA: TGTGCCAGCAGCTTTCGGTCAGGGGCAAACTCCGGATATGGCTACACCTTC. Its protein product is CASSFRSGANSGYGYTF.